This T cell receptor beta chain comes out of a study of T cells in Graves' hyperthyroidism and ophthalmopathy. General observations from the study: Classification by a 13 V-J model distinguished ophthalmopathy from stable hyperthyroidism. Among clonotypes expanded in thyroid above 0.001, most were also found in blood.

From RNA transcripts, TCR beta CDR3 regions were amplified. Primed by the HTBI set, a first-round RT-PCR was run on the TCR CDR3. TCRdb independently ran MiXCR on the multiplex PCR reads; one entry per CDR3 protein. The sample records about 600,000 distinct CDR3 sequences, about 14% being singletons. The V gene's germline CDR1 is DFQATT and CDR2 SNEGSKA (reference sequence). The CDR3 runs to 15 residues. V was pared by 5 bases and J by 0 bases, with 15 bases between. Uncontrolled infection, other autoimmune disease, pregnancy or lactation barred patients from enrollment. The PBMCs were sourced from fresh peripheral blood (about 9.7 ml). This clonotype was seen at least ten times. Antigen: not known.

The sequence was obtained from a woman in her fifties or sixties with Graves' ophthalmopathy. The specimen was blood. The rearrangement uses TRBV20-1 and TRBJ2-3, with D possibly matching TRBD2 (5 bases). The CDR3: CSAFSERTSTDTQYF. CDR3 bases: TGCAGTGCTTTCTCCGAGCGGACGAGCACAGATACGCAGTATTTT.